These T cell receptor beta chains were read from a single sample in a study of OX40 agonist ivuxolimab in advanced cancers. Sequenced by immunoSEQ multiplex PCR; TCRdb stores in-frame clones only, minus some. The sample shows 72,000 or so clones, about 80% of them seen only once. The sample here was CD4+ or CD8+ T cells sorted from blood, taken in a trial of the OX40 agonist ivuxolimab. These receptor sequences come from an adult with an advanced solid tumor such as melanoma, head and neck, liver or kidney cancer. CDR3s include the opening cysteine and the closing phenylalanine or tryptophan. A D gene is named only where the DNA matches it firmly. Clone size is shown for a subset of rows, as once, few, many or a class of expanded clone.

D gene: -
J gene: TRBJ2-3
V gene: TRBV4-2
clone size: once
CDR3 protein: CASSQAHHLDTQYF
CDR3 DNA: TGTGCCAGCAGCCAAGCTCATCATTTAGATACGCAGTATTTT

D gene: -
J gene: TRBJ2-7
V gene: TRBV28
clone size: -
CDR3 protein: CASSLEGRYEQYF
CDR3 DNA: TGTGCCAGCAGTTTGGAAGGGCGATACGAGCAGTACTTC

D gene: -
J gene: TRBJ1-1
V gene: TRBV28
clone size: -
CDR3 protein: CASRTGVGNTEAFF
CDR3 DNA: TGTGCCAGCAGGACCGGGGTCGGAAACACTGAAGCTTTCTTT

D gene: TRBD1
J gene: TRBJ1-5
V gene: TRBV6-6
clone size: -
CDR3 protein: CASSDRGSNQPQHF
CDR3 DNA: TGTGCCAGCAGCGACAGGGGAAGCAATCAGCCCCAGCATTTT

D gene: TRBD1
J gene: TRBJ2-3
V gene: TRBV9
clone size: -
CDR3 protein: CASSGDRQGRADTQYF
CDR3 DNA: TGTGCCAGCAGCGGTGACCGACAGGGGCGGGCAGATACGCAGTATTTT

D gene: -
J gene: TRBJ1-2
V gene: TRBV9
clone size: -
CDR3 protein: CASSVGATANYGYTF
CDR3 DNA: TGTGCCAGCAGCGTTGGGGCGACAGCTAACTATGGCTACACCTTC

D gene: -
J gene: TRBJ1-4
V gene: TRBV2
clone size: -
CDR3 protein: CASKSQRINEKLFF
CDR3 DNA: TGTGCCAGCAAAAGCCAGCGTATTAATGAAAAACTGTTTTTT

D gene: -
J gene: TRBJ1-1
V gene: TRBV5-1
clone size: -
CDR3 protein: CASSPVDSIYTEAFF
CDR3 DNA: TGCGCCAGCAGCCCGGTGGACAGTATTTACACTGAAGCTTTCTTT

D gene: -
J gene: TRBJ2-7
V gene: TRBV5-4
clone size: -
CDR3 protein: CASRTLDGEQYF
CDR3 DNA: TGTGCCAGCCGAACCCTTGACGGCGAGCAGTACTTC

D gene: -
J gene: TRBJ1-6
V gene: TRBV6-4
clone size: -
CDR3 protein: CASSDSEGSPLHF
CDR3 DNA: TGTGCCAGCAGTGACTCGGAAGGCTCACCCCTCCACTTT

D gene: -
J gene: TRBJ2-5
V gene: TRBV5-1
clone size: -
CDR3 protein: CASSPGANQETQYF
CDR3 DNA: TGCGCCAGCAGCCCCGGGGCGAACCAAGAGACCCAGTACTTC

D gene: TRBD1
J gene: TRBJ1-4
V gene: TRBV6-6
clone size: -
CDR3 protein: CASSGYRGRDEKLFF
CDR3 DNA: TGTGCCAGCAGTGGATACAGGGGGCGTGATGAAAAACTGTTTTTT

D gene: -
J gene: TRBJ1-2
V gene: TRBV6-1
clone size: -
CDR3 protein: CASSEGGGYGYTF
CDR3 DNA: TGTGCCAGCAGTGAAGGGGGAGGTTATGGCTACACCTTC

D gene: -
J gene: TRBJ1-6
V gene: TRBV7-9
clone size: few
CDR3 protein: CASSLQGPLHF
CDR3 DNA: TGTGCCAGCAGCCTCCAGGGACCCCTCCACTTT

D gene: TRBD2
J gene: TRBJ2-5
V gene: TRBV6-1
clone size: -
CDR3 protein: CASSESRAGQNQYF
CDR3 DNA: TGTGCCAGCAGTGAATCAAGAGCGGGGCAAAATCAGTACTTC

D gene: -
J gene: TRBJ1-6
V gene: TRBV7-3
clone size: few
CDR3 protein: CASSYTGSNSPLHF
CDR3 DNA: TGTGCCAGCAGCTATACAGGGTCGAATTCACCCCTCCACTTT

D gene: TRBD2
J gene: TRBJ2-1
V gene: TRBV19
clone size: few
CDR3 protein: CASSIDVQGAGAYNEQFF
CDR3 DNA: TGTGCCAGTAGTATAGACGTACAGGGAGCGGGGGCTTACAATGAGCAGTTCTTC